The rows below give T cell receptor beta chains drawn from one sample of a study of T cells after yellow fever vaccination. TCRdb independently ran MiXCR on the 5' RACE reads; one entry per CDR3 protein. Among some 350,000 distinct CDR3 sequences listed, roughly 4% were seen once. The specimen was PBMCs, collected 5 days after the yellow fever booster vaccination. These receptors came from a man aged 18 to 30 who received the YFV17D yellow fever vaccine. The CDR3 runs from the conserved cysteine through the conserved F or W. D genes are given only for firm matches. Size tells how often a clone was seen (once, few, many) or the class of an expanded clone, and some rows leave it out.

cdr3_aa cdr3_nt d_call v_call clone_size j_call
CASSGPARGDYEQYF TGTGCCAGTAGTGGCCCAGCTAGGGGGGATTACGAGCAGTACTTC NA TRBV19 few TRBJ2-7
CASTASGGAFGELFF TGTGCCAGCACCGCTAGCGGGGGGGCGTTCGGGGAGCTGTTTTTT TRBD2 TRBV4-2 few TRBJ2-2
CASSLGGGALGNTIYF TGTGCCAGCAGCTTAGGGGGGGGTGCCCTTGGAAACACCATATATTTT NA TRBV7-2 many TRBJ1-3
CASSQEPARDTQYF TGCGCCAGCAGCCAAGAACCCGCCCGAGATACGCAGTATTTT NA TRBV4-1 many TRBJ2-3
CSARLSYEQYF TGCAGTGCTAGACTGTCCTACGAGCAGTACTTC NA TRBV20-1 few TRBJ2-7
CASSITRENTEAFF TGTGCCAGCAGCATTACCAGGGAGAACACTGAAGCTTTCTTT NA TRBV3-1 NA TRBJ1-1
CATSRDPEYYGYTF TGTGCCACCAGCAGAGACCCAGAGTACTATGGCTACACCTTC NA TRBV15 few TRBJ1-2
CASSVVGQGTEAFF TGTGCCAGCAGCGTAGTGGGACAGGGAACGGAAGCTTTCTTT TRBD1 TRBV9 many TRBJ1-1
CASSFQNTEAFF TGTGCCAGCAGCTTCCAGAACACTGAAGCTTTCTTT NA TRBV5-4 many TRBJ1-1
CASSPIGQNGHTQYF TGTGCCAGCAGTCCGATCGGACAGAACGGGCATACGCAGTATTTT NA TRBV27 few TRBJ2-3
CASSELLAGGLEEQFF TGTGCCAGCAGCGAGTTACTAGCGGGGGGGCTGGAGGAGCAGTTCTTC TRBD2 TRBV9 NA TRBJ2-1
CASSLALGGTDEKLFF TGTGCCAGCAGCTTAGCGCTCGGGGGGACGGACGAAAAACTGTTTTTT NA TRBV7-9 NA TRBJ1-4
CASSFWTGETQYF TGTGCCAGCAGTTTCTGGACGGGAGAGACCCAGTACTTC NA TRBV12-3/TRBV12-4 few TRBJ2-5
CAISDSGGAGANVLTF TGTGCCATCAGTGACTCAGGGGGCGCTGGGGCCAACGTCCTGACTTTC TRBD1 TRBV10-3 many TRBJ2-6
CASSQGQGGANVLTF TGTGCCAGCAGCCAAGGACAGGGTGGGGCCAACGTCCTGACTTTC TRBD1 TRBV4-2 NA TRBJ2-6
CASRAGQGGYGYTF TGTGCCAGCAGAGCCGGACAGGGAGGCTATGGCTACACCTTC TRBD1 TRBV12-3/TRBV12-4 many TRBJ1-2
CASRRGGSTDTQYF TGTGCCAGCAGGCGAGGCGGTAGCACAGATACGCAGTATTTT NA TRBV6-5 NA TRBJ2-3
CAISDPGGDNEQFF TGTGCCATCAGTGACCCTGGGGGGGACAATGAGCAGTTCTTC TRBD2 TRBV10-3 many TRBJ2-1
CASSLGGTSGYNEQFF TGCGCCAGCAGCTTGGGGGGGACTAGCGGCTACAATGAGCAGTTCTTC TRBD2 TRBV5-1 many TRBJ2-1
CASSPGRNTEAFF TGTGCCAGCAGCCCGGGAAGGAACACTGAAGCTTTCTTT NA TRBV18 many TRBJ1-1
CASSPQGQGNTEAFF TGCGCCAGCAGCCCACAGGGCCAGGGGAACACTGAAGCTTTCTTT NA TRBV5-1 NA TRBJ1-1
CASSQGMRSSYNEQFF TGCGCCAGCAGCCAAGGGATGAGGAGCTCCTACAATGAGCAGTTCTTC NA TRBV4-3 NA TRBJ2-1
CASSRLAGVGETQYF TGTGCCAGCAGCAGACTAGCGGGGGTGGGGGAGACCCAGTACTTC TRBD2 TRBV7-2 NA TRBJ2-5
CASSRAGAPETQYF TGTGCCAGCAGCCGGGCGGGGGCCCCAGAGACCCAGTACTTC NA TRBV5-6 many TRBJ2-5
CASARDAAYNEQFF TGTGCCAGCGCCCGGGACGCCGCCTACAATGAGCAGTTCTTC NA TRBV6-5 many TRBJ2-1
CASSQRGELLYGYTF TGCGCCAGCAGCCAAAGAGGGGAACTCCTCTATGGCTACACCTTC NA TRBV4-1 few TRBJ1-2
CASSDLEETQYF TGTGCCAGCAGTGACCTAGAAGAGACCCAGTACTTC NA TRBV2 NA TRBJ2-5
CATQGHQFTDTQYF TGTGCCACCCAGGGACACCAGTTCACAGATACGCAGTATTTT NA TRBV6-2/TRBV6-3 NA TRBJ2-3
CATSDKPWTGIGTGELFF TGTGCCACCAGTGATAAGCCTTGGACCGGGATCGGCACCGGGGAGCTGTTTTTT NA TRBV24-1 few TRBJ2-2
CASSTVRDAGTDTQYF TGTGCCAGCAGCACGGTCCGGGATGCTGGGACAGATACGCAGTATTTT NA TRBV11-2 few TRBJ2-3
CASIREHGELFF TGTGCCAGCATCCGGGAACACGGGGAGCTGTTTTTT NA TRBV6-1 NA TRBJ2-2
CASSSGQWNTEAFF TGCGCCAGCAGCTCGGGACAGTGGAACACTGAAGCTTTCTTT TRBD1 TRBV5-1 few TRBJ1-1
CSAHDGLAGGRETQYF TGCAGTGCCCACGATGGCTTAGCGGGGGGTCGGGAGACCCAGTACTTC TRBD2 TRBV20-1 few TRBJ2-5
CASRSRGLNTEAFF TGTGCCAGTAGATCACGGGGTCTGAACACTGAAGCTTTCTTT NA TRBV19 NA TRBJ1-1
CASSSSIEGQPQHF TGTGCCAGCAGCTCTTCGATAGAGGGGCAGCCCCAGCATTTT NA TRBV7-2 few TRBJ1-5
CASSYGNSPLHF TGTGCCAGCAGTTATGGTAATTCACCCCTCCACTTT NA TRBV12-3/TRBV12-4 NA TRBJ1-6
CASSQGVSSLSYEQYF TGTGCCAGCAGCCAAGGGGTTTCCTCCTTATCCTACGAGCAGTACTTC NA TRBV4-2 few TRBJ2-7
CASSEAGTTDTQYF TGTGCCAGCAGTGAAGCGGGCACCACAGATACGCAGTATTTT NA TRBV6-1 few TRBJ2-3
CASSTHRGNTEAFF TGTGCCAGTAGTACCCACCGGGGGAACACTGAAGCTTTCTTT NA TRBV19 few TRBJ1-1
CASSIFAGADQPQHF TGTGCCAGCAGCATATTTGCAGGGGCCGATCAGCCCCAGCATTTT NA TRBV7-9 NA TRBJ1-5
CASSSGQGGAKNIQYF TGCGCCAGCAGCTCCGGACAGGGAGGAGCCAAAAACATTCAGTACTTC TRBD1 TRBV5-1 many TRBJ2-4
CASGLDRGTDTQYF TGTGCCAGCGGACTCGACAGGGGCACAGATACGCAGTATTTT TRBD1 TRBV7-2 NA TRBJ2-3
CSADRADSPNEQFF TGCAGCGCGGACCGGGCCGACTCCCCCAATGAGCAGTTCTTC NA TRBV29-1 many TRBJ2-1
CASIKRGARLDTQYF TGTGCCAGCATCAAAAGAGGGGCCCGACTCGATACGCAGTATTTT NA TRBV5-6 NA TRBJ2-3
CASSPIERGATDTQYF TGCGCCAGCAGCCCCATTGAGCGGGGGGCCACAGATACGCAGTATTTT TRBD2 TRBV5-1 few TRBJ2-3
CSARDGGSAEAFF TGCAGTGCTAGAGATGGGGGATCCGCTGAAGCTTTCTTT NA TRBV20-1 NA TRBJ1-1